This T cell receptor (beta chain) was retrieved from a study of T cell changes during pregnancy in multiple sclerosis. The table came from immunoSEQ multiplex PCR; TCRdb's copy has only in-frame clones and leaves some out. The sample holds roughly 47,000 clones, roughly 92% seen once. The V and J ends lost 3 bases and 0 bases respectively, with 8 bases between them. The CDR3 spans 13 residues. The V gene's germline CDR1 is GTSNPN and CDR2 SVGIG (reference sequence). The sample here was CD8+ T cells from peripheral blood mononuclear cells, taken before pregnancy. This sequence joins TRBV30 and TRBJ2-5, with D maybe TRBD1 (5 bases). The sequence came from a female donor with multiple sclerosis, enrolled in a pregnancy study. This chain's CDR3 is CAWSDSYQETQYF. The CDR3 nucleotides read TGTGCCTGGAGCGACAGTTACCAAGAGACCCAGTACTTC. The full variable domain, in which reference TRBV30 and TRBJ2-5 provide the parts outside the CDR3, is SQTIHQWPATLVQPVGSPLSLECTVEGTSNPNLYWYRQAAGRGLQLLFYSVGIGQISSEVPQNLSASRPQDRQFILSSKKLLLSDSGFYLCAWSDSYQETQYFGPGTRLLVL.